This T cell receptor beta chain was retrieved from a study of blood T cell repertoires in COVID-19. Sequencing used immunoSEQ multiplex PCR; TCRdb keeps in-frame clones, though not all of them. This sample carries some 260,000 clones, 70% to 90% of them seen once, and the ten largest clones take 2% to 2.5%. Trimming cost V 4 bases and J 3 bases, with 7 bases left between them. The CDR3 loop spans 12 amino acids. Germline V lookup: CDR1 SGHRS, CDR2 YFSETQ. This chain uses TRBV5-1 with TRBJ2-5, with no clear D. The origin of this receptor is a woman between 40 and 55 years old who had recovered from COVID-19. The sample was peripheral blood. As DNA, the CDR3 is TGCGCCAGCAGCATCATTGAAGAGACCCAGTACTTC. Encoded protein: CASSIIEETQYF. Complete variable domain (other parts from reference TRBV5-1 and TRBJ2-5): KAGVTQTPRYLIKTRGQQVTLSCSPISGHRSVSWYQQTPGQGLQFLFEYFSETQRNKGNFPGRFSGRQFSNSRSEMNVSTLELGDSALYLCASSIIEETQYFGPGTRLLVL.